The 28 T cell receptor beta chains in this list originate from one sample, sequenced in a study of blood T cell repertoires in COVID-19. Sequencing was performed with immunoSEQ multiplex PCR; in TCRdb, only in-frame clones are kept and a portion is missing. Of fewer than 400,000 clones listed, around 90% are singletons. Sequenced material: PBMCs or T cells enriched from blood (not recorded which). Receptors were obtained from a woman between 18 and 29 years old who had recovered from COVID-19.

The J gene is TRBJ2-1, the V gene TRBV7-2; 9 nucleotides line up with TRBD2. Germline CDR1 and CDR2: SGHTA and FQGNSA. CDR3 size: 15 residues. The V segment lost 3 bases and the J segment 2 bases; nucleotides outside the gene matches: 2. The CDR3, as DNA: TGTGCCAGCAGCTTTAGCGGGAGCCCCTACAATGAGCAGTTCTTC. It yields the protein CASSFSGSPYNEQFF.

The rearrangement links TRBV28 to TRBJ2-3, with a possible D match to TRBD2 (5 bases). V was cut by 5 bases and J by 3 bases, with 12 bases left in between. Germline V gene lookup returns CDR1 MDHEN and CDR2 SYDVKM. The CDR3 length is 14 residues. The CDR3 is CASSHASGTDTQYF. CDR3 nucleotide sequence: TGTGCCAGCAGTCACGCTTCGGGGACAGATACGCAGTATTTT.

The sample holds a few counts of this clone. This chain connects TRBV28 to TRBJ1-2, with D unresolved. Germline values: CDR1 MDHEN, CDR2 SYDVKM. The CDR3 is 16 amino acids. The V and J ends lost 4 bases and 0 bases respectively, with 15 bases between them. The CDR3: CASSSPRELANYGYTF. CDR3 coding DNA: TGTGCCAGCAGTTCCCCCCGGGAGCTAGCTAACTATGGCTACACCTTC.

The chain carries TRBV7-2 and TRBJ2-5, with TRBD2 matching over 8 bases. The V gene end was trimmed by 4 bases and the J gene end by 5 bases; junction bases not matched to a gene: 12. Germline loops: CDR1 SGHTA, CDR2 FQGNSA. This CDR3 contains 16 residues. The CDR3 here is CASSSARTSRSETQYF. The CDR3 DNA reads as TGTGCCAGCAGCTCTGCCAGGACTAGCCGGAGTGAGACCCAGTACTTC.

Points on this clone: At one of its ends the junction is not consistent with the germline gene, which may arise from a read error. This chain links TRBV7-2 with TRBJ2-7, with 13 positions matching TRBD2. This CDR3 has 14 amino acids. The germline gives CDR1 SGHTA, CDR2 FQGNSA. The CDR3 spells CASSLILAGGPSNF. CDR3 sequence (DNA): TGTGCCAGCAGCTTAATACTAGCGGGAGGGCCCTCAAACTTC.

This clone was picked up a small number of times. This chain links TRBV3-1 (or the pseudogene TRBV3-2) with TRBJ2-7; 7 nucleotides line up with TRBD2. This CDR3 comprises 15 residues. J gave up 3 bases and V 0 bases, and 5 bases lay outside the gene matches. Germline loops: CDR1 LGHDT, CDR2 YNNKEL (reference sequence). This chain's CDR3 is CASSQDVTSDYEQYF. The CDR3 region has the DNA TGTGCCAGCAGCCAAGATGTCACTAGCGACTACGAGCAGTACTTC.

The chain couples TRBV19 to TRBJ2-1; possible D gene TRBD2, 7 bases. CDR3 length: 14 amino acids. Germline V gives CDR1 LNHDA, CDR2 SQIVND (reference sequence). The V and J ends lost 3 bases and 7 bases respectively, with 13 bases between them. In nucleotides, the CDR3 is TGTGCCAGTAGTATTGGGGGGGCCTTAAATGAGCAGTTCTTC. Its protein is CASSIGGALNEQFF.

The chain joins TRBV2 to TRBJ1-2; 10 positions agree with TRBD1. The V and J ends lost 6 bases and 6 bases, in that order; junction bases with no gene match: 13. This CDR3 spans 16 amino acids. Germline CDR1 SNHLY, CDR2 FYNNEI. This CDR3 is CASSLYLSGTGDGYTF. DNA of the CDR3: TGTGCCAGCAGCCTTTATTTATCCGGGACAGGGGATGGCTACACCTTC.

The chain has TRBV19 and TRBJ1-1, with 8 bases identical to TRBD1. The J segment lost 2 bases and the V segment lost 3 bases, leaving 5 bases of the junction unmatched. The CDR3 covers 15 residues. Germline V gene lookup returns CDR1 LNHDA and CDR2 SQIVND (reference sequence). In DNA, the CDR3 is TGTGCCAGTAGTATCCCTGGGACAGGCAACACTGAAGCTTTCTTT. Residues: CASSIPGTGNTEAFF.

This chain links TRBV7-9 with TRBJ1-3; D not resolved. CDR3 size: 17 residues. The V end lost 4 bases, the J end lost 0 bases, and 16 bases lay between the germline ends. Germline V gene data show CDR1 as SEHNR and CDR2 as FQNEAQ (reference sequence). The CDR3: CASSSTRVIYSGNTIYF. The CDR3, as DNA: TGTGCCAGCAGCTCAACGAGGGTAATTTACTCTGGAAACACCATATATTTT.

The gene calls are TRBV6-5 and TRBJ2-7, with D possibly TRBD1 on 6 matching bases. The ends were cut back, 5 bases at V and 6 bases at J, with 17 bases in the middle. Germline CDR1 and CDR2: MNHEY and SVGAGI. The CDR3 covers 14 residues. Written as DNA, the CDR3 is TGTGCCAGCAGTCGACAGGCCCCTCCGGGCGAGCAGTACTTC. Its protein product is CASSRQAPPGEQYF.

The J gene is TRBJ1-5, the V gene TRBV18; a weak D match, TRBD1 (6 bases). Trimming took off 4 bases at V and 5 bases at J, with 15 bases between the two ends. Germline CDR1 and CDR2: KGHSH and LQKENI. CDR3 size: 15 residues. The CDR3 nucleotides read TGTGCCAGCTCACAAACCTACAGGGACCATCAGCCCCAGCATTTT. Translating gives CASSQTYRDHQPQHF.

This chain links TRBV9 with TRBJ2-1, with 8 bases aligning to TRBD1. The CDR3 loop spans 16 amino acids. V gave up 3 bases and J gave up 3 bases; unmatched junction bases: 8. Germline lookup yields CDR1 SGDLS and CDR2 YYNGEE. DNA of the CDR3: TGTGCCAGCAGCGCGGAGCCGGGACAGGTCTACAATGAGCAGTTCTTC. This gives the protein CASSAEPGQVYNEQFF.

This rearrangement joins TRBV5-4 to TRBJ1-6, with D tentatively TRBD1 (5 bases). Germline V gene lookup returns CDR1 SGHNT and CDR2 YYREEE (reference sequence). The V and J ends lost 3 bases and 8 bases respectively, with 9 bases between them. This CDR3 region has 13 residues. CDR3 loop: CASSWTSDSPLHF. CDR3 DNA sequence: TGTGCCAGCAGCTGGACATCAGATTCACCCCTCCACTTT. Using reference TRBV5-4 and TRBJ1-6 for the parts outside the CDR3, the full variable domain is ETGVTQSPTHLIKTRGQQVTLRCSSQSGHNTVSWYQQALGQGPQFIFQYYREEENGRGNFPPRFSGLQFPNYSSELNVNALELDDSALYLCASSWTSDSPLHFGNGTRLTVT.

This chain uses TRBV11-2 with TRBJ2-1; maybe TRBD1 (7 bases). V was clipped by 0 bases and J by 5 bases, with 11 bases between them. The CDR3 is made up of 15 amino acids. Germline assignment: CDR1 SGHAT and CDR2 FQNNGV. The CDR3 loop is CASSLDRGVHNEQFF. CDR3 nucleotides: TGTGCCAGCAGCTTAGACAGGGGGGTCCACAATGAGCAGTTCTTC. Full variable domain (rest looked up from reference TRBV11-2 and TRBJ2-1): EAGVAQSPRYKIIEKRQSVAFWCNPISGHATLYWYQQILGQGPKLLIQFQNNGVVDDSQLPKDRFSAERLKGVDSTLKIQPAKLEDSAVYLCASSLDRGVHNEQFFGPGTRLTVL.

The CDR3 region is CASSYGTGGREQYF. CDR3 nucleotide sequence: TGTGCCAGCAGTTACGGGACAGGGGGACGCGAGCAGTACTTC. The chain has TRBV6-5 and TRBJ2-7, with 11 bases that match TRBD1. Germline V gene lookup returns CDR1 MNHEY and CDR2 SVGAGI. Trimming took 2 bases from V and 6 from J; bases not matched to a gene: 3. The CDR3 has 14 amino acids.

This rearrangement joins TRBV6-2 or TRBV6-3 to TRBJ2-7, with 13 positions matching TRBD2. The CDR3 runs 16 residues. Trimming took 4 bases from V and 2 from J; bases not matched to a gene: 5. The germline CDR1 and CDR2 sequences are MNHEY and SVGEGT. DNA of the CDR3: TGTGCCAGCAGTTTCCCCGGGACTAGCGGGACCTACGAGCAGTACTTC. It yields the protein CASSFPGTSGTYEQYF.

This clone was picked up a small number of times. The chain couples TRBV5-4 to TRBJ1-1, with D possibly TRBD1 on 5 matching bases. This CDR3 contains 13 residues. V gave up 1 base and J gave up 4 bases, with 8 bases separating them. CDR1 is SGHNT and CDR2 is YYREEE in the germline V gene (reference sequence). The DNA for the CDR3 is TGTGCCAGCAGCTTGTACAGGACCACTGAAGCTTTCTTT. Its protein product is CASSLYRTTEAFF.

Only one count was recorded for this clone. The chain recombines TRBV6-5 with TRBJ1-6, with D perhaps TRBD1 (5 bases). The CDR3 spans 15 residues. Trimming pared 5 bases from V and 7 bases from J, leaving 15 bases between. Germline V gene lookup returns CDR1 MNHEY and CDR2 SVGAGI. The CDR3 DNA sequence: TGTGCCAGCAGTCCCCCCGGACAATACAATTCACCCCTCCACTTT. As protein: CASSPPGQYNSPLHF.

The V and J genes are TRBV18 and TRBJ2-5; no definite D call. The germline V gene has CDR1 KGHSH and CDR2 LQKENI. Trimming took 3 bases from V and 5 from J, leaving 10 bases between them. The length of the CDR3 is 13 residues. CDR3 region: CASSPRLVETQYF. The DNA for the CDR3 is TGTGCCAGCTCACCGCGGCTTGTGGAGACCCAGTACTTC. Filled out from reference TRBV18 and TRBJ2-5, the complete variable domain reads NAGVMQNPRHLVRRRGQEARLRCSPMKGHSHVYWYRQLPEEGLKFMVYLQKENIIDESGMPKERFSAEFPKEGPSILRIQQVVRGDSAAYFCASSPRLVETQYFGPGTRLLVL.

This chain joins TRBV10-2 and TRBJ2-1, with 10 bases that match TRBD2. V gave up 7 bases and J gave up 9 bases; unmatched junction bases: 6. Germline V CDR1 and CDR2: WSHSY, SAAADI. The CDR3 length is 13 residues. CDR3 sequence: CASMKAGGGEQFF. The CDR3 nucleotides read TGCGCCAGCATGAAAGCGGGAGGGGGTGAGCAGTTCTTC.

This clone was found a few times. The V call is TRBV5-1, the J call TRBJ1-2; D ambiguous. CDR3 length: 14 residues. Germline assignment: CDR1 SGHRS and CDR2 YFSETQ. V was trimmed by 0 bases and J by 5 bases, leaving 11 bases between them. For the CDR3, the DNA is TGCGCCAGCAGCTTGGGGGAGGTGGAGTATGGCTACACCTTC. This sequence encodes CASSLGEVEYGYTF.

The chain employs TRBV11-2 and TRBJ2-1; 7 bases are a match to TRBD2. The CDR3 is made up of 16 amino acids. J lost 1 base, V lost 2 bases, and 5 bases had no gene match. The V gene's germline CDR1 is SGHAT and CDR2 FQNNGV. CDR3 residues: CASSLFGGGSYNEQFF. The CDR3 DNA follows: TGTGCCAGCAGCTTATTTGGCGGGGGATCCTACAATGAGCAGTTCTTC.

The sample holds one count of this clone. The rearrangement links TRBV7-2 to TRBJ1-1; D might be TRBD1 (5 bases). This CDR3 is 12 amino acids long. The V gene's germline CDR1 is SGHTA and CDR2 FQGNSA. V was cut by 4 bases and J by 12 bases, with 15 bases left in between. This chain's CDR3 is CASSYTGDRTFF. In DNA form, the CDR3 reads TGTGCCAGCAGCTACACAGGCGATAGAACTTTCTTT.

The chain has TRBV2 and TRBJ1-1; D is unclear. Trimming shortened V by 3 bases and J by 1 base, and 9 bases separated the two germline ends. CDR3 length: 14 residues. Germline V CDR1 and CDR2: SNHLY, FYNNEI. For the CDR3, the DNA is TGTGCCAGCAGTGAGTTACGGGGGAACACTGAAGCTTTCTTT. Amino acids: CASSELRGNTEAFF.

The chain uses TRBV27 and TRBJ2-3; possible D gene TRBD2, 6 bases. Trimming pared 9 bases from V and 2 bases from J, leaving 15 bases between. The germline gives CDR1 MNHEY, CDR2 SMNVEV (reference sequence). This CDR3 is built from 14 residues. CDR3 sequence reads: CARGQWEATDTQYF. The CDR3 bases are TGTGCCAGGGGGCAGTGGGAGGCCACAGATACGCAGTATTTT.

CDR3 DNA: TGTGCCAGCAGTGGGGGGGACAGCTTTACCTACGAGCAGTACTTC. It translates to CASSGGDSFTYEQYF. The rearrangement links TRBV2 to TRBJ2-7, with TRBD1 as a possible D gene (7 bases). This CDR3 comprises 15 residues. Germline CDR1 and CDR2: SNHLY and FYNNEI. Trimming removed 4 bases at V and 2 bases at J, with 15 bases between.

The rearrangement uses TRBV18 and TRBJ2-1; 12 positions match TRBD1. Germline V CDR1 and CDR2: KGHSH, LQKENI. The CDR3 is 18 residues long. J gave up 1 base and V 4 bases, and 8 bases lay outside the gene matches. Here the CDR3 DNA reads TGTGCCAGCTCACAGGGACAGGGGGCCGTGGGGTCCTACAATGAGCAGTTCTTC. Its protein is CASSQGQGAVGSYNEQFF. Full variable domain (missing parts from reference TRBV18 and TRBJ2-1): NAGVMQNPRHLVRRRGQEARLRCSPMKGHSHVYWYRQLPEEGLKFMVYLQKENIIDESGMPKERFSAEFPKEGPSILRIQQVVRGDSAAYFCASSQGQGAVGSYNEQFFGPGTRLTVL.